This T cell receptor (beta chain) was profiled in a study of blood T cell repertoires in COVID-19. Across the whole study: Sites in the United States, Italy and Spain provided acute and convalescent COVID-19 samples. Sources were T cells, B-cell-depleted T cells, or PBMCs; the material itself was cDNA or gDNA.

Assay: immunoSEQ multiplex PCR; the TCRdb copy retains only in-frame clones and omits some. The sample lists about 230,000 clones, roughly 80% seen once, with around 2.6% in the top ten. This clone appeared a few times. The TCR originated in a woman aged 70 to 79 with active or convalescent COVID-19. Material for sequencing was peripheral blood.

This chain's CDR3 is CSVDRSQSSGYTF. The CDR3 DNA reads TGCAGCGTTGACCGGTCCCAGAGTAGCGGCTACACCTTC. The rearrangement uses TRBV29-1 and TRBJ1-2; D gene ambiguous. Germline V gives CDR1 SQVTM, CDR2 ANQGSEA. The CDR3 length is 13 residues. Trimming stripped 3 bases from V and 8 bases from J, with 16 bases between.